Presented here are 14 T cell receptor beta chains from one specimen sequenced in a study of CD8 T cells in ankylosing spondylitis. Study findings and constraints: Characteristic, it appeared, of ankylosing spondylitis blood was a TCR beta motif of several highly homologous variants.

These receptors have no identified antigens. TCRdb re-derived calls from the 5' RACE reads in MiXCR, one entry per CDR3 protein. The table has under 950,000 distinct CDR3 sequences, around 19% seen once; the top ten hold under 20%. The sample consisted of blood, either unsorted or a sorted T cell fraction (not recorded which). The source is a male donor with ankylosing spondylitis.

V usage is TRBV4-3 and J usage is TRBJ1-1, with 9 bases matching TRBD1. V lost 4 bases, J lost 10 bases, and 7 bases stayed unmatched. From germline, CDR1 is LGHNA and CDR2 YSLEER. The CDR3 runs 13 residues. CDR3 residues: CASSRGQGQRAFF. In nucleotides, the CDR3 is TGCGCCAGCAGCCGGGGACAGGGTCAAAGAGCTTTCTTT.

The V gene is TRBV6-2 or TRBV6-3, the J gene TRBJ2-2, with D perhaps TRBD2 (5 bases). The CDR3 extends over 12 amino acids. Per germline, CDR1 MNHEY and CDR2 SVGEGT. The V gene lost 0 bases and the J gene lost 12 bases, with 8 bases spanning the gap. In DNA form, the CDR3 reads TGTGCCAGCAGTTACTCGCCGGGGAAGCTGTTTTTT. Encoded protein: CASSYSPGKLFF.

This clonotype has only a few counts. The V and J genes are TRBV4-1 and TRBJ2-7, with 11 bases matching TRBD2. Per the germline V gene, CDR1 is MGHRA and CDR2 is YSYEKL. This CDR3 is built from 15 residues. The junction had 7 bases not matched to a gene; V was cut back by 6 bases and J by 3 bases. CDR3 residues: CASRPTSGNNYEQYF. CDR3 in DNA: TGCGCCAGCAGACCGACTAGCGGGAACAACTACGAGCAGTACTTC.

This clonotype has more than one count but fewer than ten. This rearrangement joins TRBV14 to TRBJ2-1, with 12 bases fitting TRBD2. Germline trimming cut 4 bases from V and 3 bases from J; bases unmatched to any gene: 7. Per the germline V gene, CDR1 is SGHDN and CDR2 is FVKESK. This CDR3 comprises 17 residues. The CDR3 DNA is TGTGCCAGCAGCCGAATTTCTAGCGGGAGGGACTACAATGAGCAGTTCTTC. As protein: CASSRISSGRDYNEQFF.

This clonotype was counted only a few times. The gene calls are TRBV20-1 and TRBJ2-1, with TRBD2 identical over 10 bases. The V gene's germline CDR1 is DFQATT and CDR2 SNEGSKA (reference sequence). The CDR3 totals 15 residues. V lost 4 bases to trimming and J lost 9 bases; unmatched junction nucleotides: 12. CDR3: CSATPLAGVGGEQFF. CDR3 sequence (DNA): TGCAGTGCTACGCCCCTAGCGGGAGTAGGTGGTGAGCAGTTCTTC.

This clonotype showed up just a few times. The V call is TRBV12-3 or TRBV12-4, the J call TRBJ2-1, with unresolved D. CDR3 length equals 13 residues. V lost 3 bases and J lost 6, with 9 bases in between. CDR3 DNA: TGTGCCAGCAGTTTTGGGTCCGTCAATGAGCAGTTCTTC. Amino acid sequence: CASSFGSVNEQFF.

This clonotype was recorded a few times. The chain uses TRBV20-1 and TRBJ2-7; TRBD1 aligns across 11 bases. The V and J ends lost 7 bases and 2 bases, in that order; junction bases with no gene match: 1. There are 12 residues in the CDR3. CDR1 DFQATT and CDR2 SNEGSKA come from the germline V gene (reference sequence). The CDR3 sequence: CSGDRGTYEQYF. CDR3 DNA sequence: TGCAGTGGGGACAGGGGGACCTACGAGCAGTACTTC.

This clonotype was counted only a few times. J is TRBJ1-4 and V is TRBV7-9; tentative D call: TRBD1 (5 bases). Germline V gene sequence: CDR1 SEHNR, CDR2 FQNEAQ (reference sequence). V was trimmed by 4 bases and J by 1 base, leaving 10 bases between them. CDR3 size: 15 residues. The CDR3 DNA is TGTGCCAGCAGCTCAGACAGTGTAACTAATGAAAAACTGTTTTTT. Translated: CASSSDSVTNEKLFF. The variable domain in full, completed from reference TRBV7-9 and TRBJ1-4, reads DTGVSQNPRHKITKRGQNVTFRCDPISEHNRLYWYRQTLGQGPEFLTYFQNEAQLEKSRLLSDRFSAERPKGSFSTLEIQRTEQGDSAMYLCASSSDSVTNEKLFFGSGTQLSVL.

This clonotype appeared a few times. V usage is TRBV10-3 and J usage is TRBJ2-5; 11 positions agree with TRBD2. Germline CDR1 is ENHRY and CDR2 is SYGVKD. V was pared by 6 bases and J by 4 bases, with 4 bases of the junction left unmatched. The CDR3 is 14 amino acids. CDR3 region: CAISPGLAVETQYF. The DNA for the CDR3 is TGTGCCATCAGCCCGGGACTAGCGGTAGAGACCCAGTACTTC.

In DNA form, the CDR3 reads TGTGCCAGCAGTTACTCGAACGCCCGCGGACTTGCCGAGCAGTACTTC. Residues: CASSYSNARGLAEQYF. The rearrangement joins TRBV6-2 or TRBV6-3 to TRBJ2-7; a possible D gene is TRBD2 (5 bases). The CDR3 is made up of 16 amino acids. The germline CDR1 and CDR2 sequences are MNHEY and SVGEGT. Between the trimmed V and J ends, which lost 0 bases and 6 bases, there was a span of 18 bases.

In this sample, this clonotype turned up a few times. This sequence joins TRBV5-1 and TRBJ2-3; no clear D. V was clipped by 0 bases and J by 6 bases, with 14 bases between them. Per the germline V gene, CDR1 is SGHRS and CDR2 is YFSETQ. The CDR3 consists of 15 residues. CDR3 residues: CASSLVVGLGDTQYF. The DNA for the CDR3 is TGCGCCAGCAGCTTGGTGGTGGGTCTGGGGGATACGCAGTATTTT. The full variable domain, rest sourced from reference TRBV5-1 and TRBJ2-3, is KAGVTQTPRYLIKTRGQQVTLSCSPISGHRSVSWYQQTPGQGLQFLFEYFSETQRNKGNFPGRFSGRQFSNSRSEMNVSTLELGDSALYLCASSLVVGLGDTQYFGPGTRLTVL.

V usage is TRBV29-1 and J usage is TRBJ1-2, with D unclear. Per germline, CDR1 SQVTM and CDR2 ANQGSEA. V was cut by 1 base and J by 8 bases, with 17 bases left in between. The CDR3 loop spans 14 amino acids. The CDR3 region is CSVEAPGRRVGYTF. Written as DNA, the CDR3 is TGCAGCGTTGAAGCCCCTGGCAGGCGCGTCGGCTACACCTTC.

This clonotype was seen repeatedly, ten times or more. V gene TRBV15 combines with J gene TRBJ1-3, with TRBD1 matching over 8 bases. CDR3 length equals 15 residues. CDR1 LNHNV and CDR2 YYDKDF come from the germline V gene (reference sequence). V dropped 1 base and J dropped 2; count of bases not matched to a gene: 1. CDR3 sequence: CATSRGRGPGNTIYF. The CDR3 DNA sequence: TGTGCCACCAGCAGAGGCAGGGGGCCTGGAAACACCATATATTTT.

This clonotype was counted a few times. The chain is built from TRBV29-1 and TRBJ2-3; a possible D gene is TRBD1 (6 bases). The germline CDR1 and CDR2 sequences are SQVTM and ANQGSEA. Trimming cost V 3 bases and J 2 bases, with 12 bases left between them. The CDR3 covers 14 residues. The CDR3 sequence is CSVERGTNTDTQYF. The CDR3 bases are TGCAGCGTTGAGAGGGGGACAAACACAGATACGCAGTATTTT.